The next 27 T cell receptor beta chains were all read from a single sample in a study. TCRdb ran MiXCR on the 5' RACE reads and lists one entry per CDR3 protein. Seen here are over 30,000 distinct CDR3 sequences, 26% observed once, and the top ten hold 3.5% to 4.5%. The sequenced sample was naive CD4+ T cells sorted from a lymph node. Subset indicated: naive CD4+ T cells, CD4+CD45RA+CD25-. These receptors were collected from a female donor with breast cancer.

This rearrangement joins TRBV6-2 or TRBV6-3 to TRBJ2-7; D could derive from TRBD1 or TRBD2 (5 bases each). Germline V CDR1 and CDR2: MNHEY, SVGEGT. CDR3 length: 16 amino acids. Trimming cost V 0 bases and J 4 bases, with 16 bases left between them. CDR3 sequence reads: CASSYSSGSGRYEQYF. For the CDR3, the DNA is TGTGCCAGCAGTTACTCCTCGGGATCGGGACGTTACGAGCAGTACTTC.

For this clonotype: The CDR3 does not end in the conserved phenylalanine or tryptophan, so this is likely a read error. The chain combines TRBV5-1 with TRBJ2-2; the D gene is possibly TRBD1 (5 bases). This CDR3 spans 15 amino acids. Trimming cost V 0 bases and J 0 bases, with 6 bases left between them. The V gene's germline CDR1 is SGHRS and CDR2 YFSETQ. The CDR3 loop reads CASSLVRANTGELFI. The CDR3 bases are TGCGCCAGCAGCTTGGTCAGGGCGAACACCGGGGAGCTGTTTATT.

The chain links TRBV9 to TRBJ1-1; 9 nucleotides match TRBD1. The CDR3 extends over 17 amino acids. In germline, CDR1 is SGDLS, CDR2 YYNGEE. V lost 3 bases, J lost 5 bases, and 14 bases stayed unmatched. The CDR3 coding sequence is TGTGCCAGCAGCGACGGTCTCACAGGGGGCCTAGATACTGAAGCTTTCTTT. Translating gives CASSDGLTGGLDTEAFF.

This clonotype was seen a few times. This chain uses TRBV6-1 with TRBJ2-3; D remains unclear. The germline CDR1 and CDR2 sequences are MNHNS and SASEGT. This CDR3 comprises 14 residues. V dropped 3 bases and J dropped 2 bases, with 9 bases sitting between them. The CDR3 sequence: CASSETVFTDTQYF. DNA of the CDR3: TGTGCCAGCAGTGAGACTGTTTTCACAGATACGCAGTATTTT.

The rearrangement uses TRBV27 and TRBJ2-3; D gene ambiguous. CDR1 is MNHEY and CDR2 is SMNVEV in the germline V gene (reference sequence). The CDR3 contains 13 residues. V was trimmed by 3 bases and J by 6 bases, leaving 10 bases between them. CDR3 protein: CASSFMSPDTQYF. CDR3 in DNA: TGTGCCAGCAGTTTTATGTCTCCGGATACGCAGTATTTT.

V gene TRBV20-1 combines with J gene TRBJ2-1; D may match TRBD1 or TRBD2 (5 bases each). The germline V and J ends were trimmed by 0 bases and 2 bases, with 14 bases remaining between them. The length of the CDR3 is 16 residues. Germline CDR1 reads DFQATT; CDR2 reads SNEGSKA (reference sequence). The CDR3 DNA reads as TGCAGTGCTAGAGATGATTGGGTGGGGGCCTACAATGAGCAGTTCTTC. Its protein is CSARDDWVGAYNEQFF.

This clonotype was picked up many times. This chain links TRBV5-1 with TRBJ2-2; D unclear. The ends were cut back, 3 bases at V and 6 bases at J, with 3 bases in the middle. Germline V lookup: CDR1 SGHRS, CDR2 YFSETQ. The CDR3 length is 11 residues. The CDR3 nucleotides are TGCGCCAGCAGCTCGGCCGGGGAGCTGTTTTTT. Translating it yields CASSSAGELFF.

The chain recombines TRBV5-1 with TRBJ2-7; 14 bases are shared with TRBD2. The CDR3 spans 14 residues. Per the germline V gene, CDR1 is SGHRS and CDR2 is YFSETQ. V dropped 2 bases and J dropped 6; count of bases not matched to a gene: 1. The CDR3 region has the DNA TGCGCCAGCAGCTTTGGGACTAGCGGGAGCGAGCAGTACTTC. It codes for CASSFGTSGSEQYF.

The V call is TRBV12-3 or TRBV12-4, the J call TRBJ2-5; no firm D call. This CDR3 is built from 13 residues. V was trimmed by 3 bases and J by 4 bases, leaving 9 bases between them. CDR3 sequence (DNA): TGTGCCAGCAGTTTTGATGGTGGAGAGACCCAGTACTTC. It is translated as CASSFDGGETQYF.

This clonotype is labeled as medium-sized (0.01 to 0.1%). J is TRBJ1-4 and V is TRBV10-3, with no clear D. Germline V gene lookup returns CDR1 ENHRY and CDR2 SYGVKD. The CDR3 contains 14 residues. V lost 2 bases and J 0 bases, leaving 4 bases between the germline ends. The CDR3: CAISESTTNEKLFF. The CDR3 region has the DNA TGTGCCATCAGTGAGAGCACAACTAATGAAAAACTGTTTTTT.

Concerning this clonotype itself: The missing conserved phenylalanine or tryptophan at the end of this CDR3 makes a read error likely. V and J are TRBV5-1 and TRBJ2-5, with 7 bases aligning to TRBD1. The CDR3 covers 15 residues. The germline gives CDR1 SGHRS, CDR2 YFSETQ. The junction had 10 bases not matched to a gene; V was cut back by 4 bases and J by 4 bases. This CDR3 reads CASSVSTGFGETQYV. The CDR3 DNA reads TGCGCCAGCAGCGTATCGACAGGGTTCGGAGAGACCCAGTACGTC.

This rearrangement joins TRBV7-9 to TRBJ1-1; the match to TRBD1 covers 7 bases. The CDR3 sequence is 16 residues long. The trim removed 5 bases at V and 5 bases at J, leaving 14 bases unmatched. Germline-derived CDR1 and CDR2 are SEHNR and FQNEAQ (reference sequence). CDR3 loop: CASSPLDRASTTEAFF. The CDR3 nucleotides are TGTGCCAGCAGCCCCCTTGACAGGGCCTCAACGACTGAAGCTTTCTTT.

This clonotype occurred a few times. The chain has TRBV5-1 and TRBJ2-5, with 8 bases identical to TRBD1. V lost 4 bases, J lost 3 bases, and 14 bases stayed unmatched. CDR3 length: 17 amino acids. Per germline, CDR1 SGHRS and CDR2 YFSETQ. CDR3 in amino acids: CASSALPGTGEKETQYF. DNA for the CDR3: TGCGCCAGCAGCGCCCTACCGGGGACAGGAGAAAAAGAGACCCAGTACTTC.

This clonotype is categorized as large. The chain recombines TRBV4-1 with TRBJ1-3; no clear D gene. CDR1 MGHRA and CDR2 YSYEKL come from the germline V gene. The length of the CDR3 is 13 residues. The V gene lost 0 bases and the J gene lost 4 bases, with 4 bases spanning the gap. The CDR3, as DNA: TGCGCCAGCAGCCAAGAGAGAGGAAACACCATATATTTT. Its protein is CASSQERGNTIYF.

The CDR3 region is CASSRTGGYEQYF. Here the CDR3 DNA reads TGTGCCAGCAGTCGGACAGGGGGCTACGAGCAGTACTTC. The genes are TRBV12-3 or TRBV12-4 and TRBJ2-7; 10 nucleotides align to TRBD1. This CDR3 has 13 amino acids. Trimming at V came to 5 bases and at J to 3 bases, leaving 1 base not matched to a gene.

This clonotype was seen ten or more times. The chain has TRBV7-3 and TRBJ2-5, with D possibly being TRBD1 (6 bases). Germline CDR1 reads SGHTA; CDR2 reads FQGTGA. The ends were cut back, 8 bases at V and 5 bases at J, with 15 bases in the middle. The CDR3 extends over 13 amino acids. The CDR3 loop is CASAQGKAETQYF. CDR3 DNA sequence: TGTGCCAGCGCCCAGGGGAAGGCCGAGACCCAGTACTTC.

This clonotype was found a few times. The chain carries TRBV7-6 and TRBJ2-2; 8 nucleotides match TRBD2. The junction had 2 bases not matched to a gene; V was cut back by 5 bases and J by 6 bases. Germline lookup yields CDR1 SGHVS and CDR2 FNYEAQ. The CDR3 has 13 amino acids. The CDR3 reads CASSLSGAGELFF. The CDR3 DNA is TGTGCCAGCAGCCTTAGCGGGGCCGGGGAGCTGTTTTTT.

Points on this clonotype: This could be a read error, since a much larger clone is one nucleotide away. This chain uses TRBV20-1 with TRBJ2-3, with a tentative D call TRBD2 (5 bases). Germline V gene lookup returns CDR1 DFQATT and CDR2 SNEGSKA (reference sequence). The CDR3 extends over 11 amino acids. In DNA, the CDR3 is TGCAGAGCTAGCCCTCGGGATACGCAGTATTTT. This gives the protein CRASPRDTQYF.

This chain links TRBV24-1 with TRBJ1-1; D uncertain. The length of the CDR3 is 13 residues. Germline CDR1 and CDR2: KGHDR and SFDVKD. Deletions cut 8 bases from V and 1 base from J, with 10 bases between. The CDR3 here is CATKREGNTEAFF. The CDR3 DNA reads as TGTGCCACCAAAAGGGAAGGGAACACTGAAGCTTTCTTT.

The rearrangement joins TRBV29-1 to TRBJ2-7; no reliable D call. Deletions cut 1 base from V and 4 bases from J, with 8 bases between. CDR3 size: 12 residues. Germline CDR1 is SQVTM and CDR2 is ANQGSEA. The CDR3 nucleotides read TGCAGCGTTGAAGGGCAGTCTTACGAGCAGTACTTC. It codes for CSVEGQSYEQYF.

This clonotype has ten or more counts. The chain carries TRBV6-5 and TRBJ2-3; 7 bases match TRBD1. The V gene's germline CDR1 is MNHEY and CDR2 SVGAGI. CDR3 length: 15 residues. V lost 8 bases to trimming and J lost 1 base; unmatched junction nucleotides: 9. DNA of the CDR3: TGTGCCAGCTCCCCCCGGCAGGGGGGCACAGATACGCAGTATTTT. This codes for CASSPRQGGTDTQYF.

V and J are TRBV11-1 and TRBJ2-3, with TRBD2 identical over 7 bases. Germline-derived CDR1 and CDR2 are SGHAT and FQDESV (reference sequence). Trimming took 5 bases from V and 2 from J; bases not matched to a gene: 16. This CDR3 is built from 18 residues. In nucleotides, the CDR3 is TGTGCCAGCAGCCCGAGTATCCCGCGGGAGAAAGTCACAGATACGCAGTATTTT. Translated: CASSPSIPREKVTDTQYF.

The chain combines TRBV12-3 or TRBV12-4 with TRBJ2-7, with D unresolved. The CDR3 consists of 13 residues. V shed 0 bases and J shed 11 bases, with 14 bases lying between them. The CDR3 sequence: CASSLARKRAEYF. DNA of the CDR3: TGTGCCAGCAGTTTAGCCAGGAAAAGGGCCGAGTACTTC.

The chain uses TRBV20-1 and TRBJ2-5; no firm D call. Germline loops: CDR1 DFQATT, CDR2 SNEGSKA (reference sequence). Trimming took off 5 bases at V and 5 bases at J, with 18 bases between the two ends. This CDR3 region has 14 residues. The CDR3 protein is CSAPPSSFWETQYF. In nucleotides, the CDR3 is TGCAGTGCTCCCCCTTCTAGTTTCTGGGAGACCCAGTACTTC.

This clonotype has a handful of counts. The chain is built from TRBV7-9 and TRBJ2-1; tentatively, D is TRBD2 (6 bases). This CDR3 has 15 amino acids. Between the trimmed V and J ends, which lost 5 bases and 5 bases, there was a span of 16 bases. Germline CDR1 reads SEHNR; CDR2 reads FQNEAQ (reference sequence). The CDR3 nucleotides read TGTGCCAGCAGCATTAGACGGGAGCGCCACAATGAGCAGTTCTTC. This translates into CASSIRRERHNEQFF.

As regards this clonotype: The junction and the germline gene differ at one end; a read error may be behind it. The rearrangement uses TRBV5-1 and TRBJ1-1, with a possible D match to TRBD1 (6 bases). This CDR3 comprises 15 residues. Looked up from germline, CDR1 is SGHRS and CDR2 is YFSETQ. CDR3 sequence: CASSTSGLWDTEALF. The CDR3 DNA sequence: TGCGCCAGCAGCACCTCAGGTTTGTGGGACACTGAAGCTCTCTTT.

J is TRBJ1-1 and V is TRBV4-1; 10 bases are shared with TRBD1. The CDR3 has 18 residues. Germline V gene sequence: CDR1 MGHRA, CDR2 YSYEKL. The ends lost 3 bases at V and 1 base at J; junction bases unmatched: 11. CDR3 coding DNA: TGCGCCAGCAGCCATGTACAAGACAGGGGGCTGGGGAACACTGAAGCTTTCTTT. This codes for CASSHVQDRGLGNTEAFF.